This is a list of T cell receptor beta chains from one sample in a study of T cells in Graves' hyperthyroidism and ophthalmopathy. MiXCR, run by TCRdb on the multiplex PCR reads, gives a single entry per CDR3 protein. The sample consists of roughly 800,000 distinct CDR3 sequences, around 38% of them appearing once. Sequencing input: blood. These receptors all stem from a man aged 18 to 30 with Graves' hyperthyroidism. Each CDR3 is given with its conserved first and last residue. The order of the fields is V gene, J gene, clone size, D gene, CDR3 DNA, CDR3 protein. D genes are given only for firm matches. Rows give clone size only sometimes, using once, few, many, or a class for an expanded clone.

V: TRBV14; J: TRBJ1-1; size: .; D: .; DNA: TGTGCCAGCCCCCTCGGCGGGGGTCCTAGCACTGAAGCTTTCTTT; CDR3: CASPLGGGPSTEAFF
V: TRBV29-1; J: TRBJ1-2; size: .; D: TRBD1; DNA: TGCAGCGTAGATGGGACAGGGGGCGCGGATGGCTACACCTTC; CDR3: CSVDGTGGADGYTF
V: TRBV7-8; J: TRBJ2-7; size: few; D: .; DNA: TGTGCCAGCAGCCACGACAGCCTCTCCTACGAGCAGTACTTC; CDR3: CASSHDSLSYEQYF
V: TRBV6-6; J: TRBJ2-7; size: .; D: .; DNA: TGTGCCAGCAGTGAAGGGCCCGGACCACCCTACGAGCAGTACTTC; CDR3: CASSEGPGPPYEQYF
V: TRBV20-1; J: TRBJ1-3; size: many; D: .; DNA: TGCAGTGCTAGTGATTTGAACACCATATATTTT; CDR3: CSASDLNTIYF
V: TRBV7-9; J: TRBJ2-7; size: .; D: TRBD2; DNA: TGTGCCAGCAGCCTAAGGGGACTAGAGGATGGCGAGCAGTACTTC; CDR3: CASSLRGLEDGEQYF
V: TRBV7-2; J: TRBJ2-7; size: .; D: .; DNA: TGTGCCAGCAGCTCAGTTACTACGAGTAGTTACGAGCAGTACTTC; CDR3: CASSSVTTSSYEQYF
V: TRBV29-1; J: TRBJ2-5; size: many; D: .; DNA: TGCAGCGTTGAAGATCCAGGAGAGTACCAAGAGACCCAGTACTTC; CDR3: CSVEDPGEYQETQYF
V: TRBV29-1; J: TRBJ2-3; size: .; D: .; DNA: TGCAGCGTCGAAGCGACCACAGATACGCAGTATTTT; CDR3: CSVEATTDTQYF
V: TRBV7-2; J: TRBJ1-6; size: .; D: .; DNA: TGTGCCAGCAGACCCCGGGACGGCAATTCACCCCTCCACTTT; CDR3: CASRPRDGNSPLHF
V: TRBV19; J: TRBJ1-1; size: many; D: .; DNA: TGTGCCAGTAGTATTATGGAGGCGGGGAACACTGAAGCTTTCTTT; CDR3: CASSIMEAGNTEAFF
V: TRBV29-1; J: TRBJ2-2; size: .; D: .; DNA: TGCAGCGTTGAAAGGGGGTCCGGGGAGCTGTTTTTT; CDR3: CSVERGSGELFF
V: TRBV10-3; J: TRBJ2-5; size: many; D: .; DNA: TGTGCCATCAGTGAGTCGGGAACTAGTGGAGAGACCCAGTACTTC; CDR3: CAISESGTSGETQYF
V: TRBV2; J: TRBJ1-5; size: many; D: .; DNA: TGTGCCAGCAGCCAATCAGGGCTTCAGCCCCAGCATTTT; CDR3: CASSQSGLQPQHF